This record covers a single T cell receptor beta chain. Authors' processing steps: The assay estimated nucleated cells by amplifying reference gene primers. Assay used: immunoSEQ multiplex PCR; TCRdb lists only in-frame clones, some missing. V, J and clone size are those of that table, while D and trimming were read from the DNA. This repertoire shows about 240,000 clones, roughly nine tenths found once; its top ten account for 6.2%. The sample is drawn from a study of blood T cell repertoires in COVID-19. About the research overall: In each case, the material was cDNA or gDNA derived from T cells, B-cell-depleted T cells, or PBMCs.

Per the germline V gene, CDR1 is LGHNA and CDR2 is YSLEER. Unmatched junction bases numbered 4, after V lost 1 base and J lost 8 bases. The CDR3 is 14 residues long. Sequencing used peripheral blood. V and J are TRBV4-3 and TRBJ1-4; 7 bases line up with TRBD1. This TCR derives from a man aged 60-69 years with acute or convalescent COVID-19. The CDR3 is CASSQGQGVEKLFF. DNA of the CDR3: TGCGCCAGCAGCCAAGGACAGGGTGTGGAAAAACTGTTTTTT.